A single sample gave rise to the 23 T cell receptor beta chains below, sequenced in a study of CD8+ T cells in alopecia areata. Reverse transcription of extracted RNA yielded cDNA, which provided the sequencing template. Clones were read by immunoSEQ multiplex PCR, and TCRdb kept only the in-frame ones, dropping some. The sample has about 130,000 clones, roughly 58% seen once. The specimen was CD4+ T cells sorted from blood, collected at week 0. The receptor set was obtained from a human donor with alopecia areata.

CDR3 region: CASSQSLAADTDTQYF. For the CDR3, the DNA is TGTGCCAGCAGCCAATCACTAGCGGCAGACACAGATACGCAGTATTTT. The rearrangement uses TRBV14 and TRBJ2-3; TRBD2 matches 8 bases. This CDR3 is 16 amino acids long. Unmatched junction bases numbered 6, after V lost 2 bases and J lost 2 bases. In germline, CDR1 is SGHDN, CDR2 FVKESK.

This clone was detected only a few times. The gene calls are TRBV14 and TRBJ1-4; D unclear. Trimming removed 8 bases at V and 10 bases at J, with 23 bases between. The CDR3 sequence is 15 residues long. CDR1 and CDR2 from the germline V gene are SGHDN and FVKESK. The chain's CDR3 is CASGSGSSLAGKLFF. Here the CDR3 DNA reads TGTGCCAGCGGTTCCGGGTCCTCCCTCGCGGGAAAACTGTTTTTT.

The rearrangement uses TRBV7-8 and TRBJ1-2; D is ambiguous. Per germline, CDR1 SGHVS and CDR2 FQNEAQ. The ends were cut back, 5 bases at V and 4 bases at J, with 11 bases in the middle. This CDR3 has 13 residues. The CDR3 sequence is CASSVDGSYGYTF. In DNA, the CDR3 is TGTGCCAGCAGCGTGGACGGTAGCTATGGCTACACCTTC.

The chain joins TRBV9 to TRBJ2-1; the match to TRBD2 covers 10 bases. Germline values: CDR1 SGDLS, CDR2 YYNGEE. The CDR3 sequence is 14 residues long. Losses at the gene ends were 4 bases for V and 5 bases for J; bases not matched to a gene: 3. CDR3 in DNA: TGTGCCAGCAGCTTGACTAGCGGGCACAATGAGCAGTTCTTC. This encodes CASSLTSGHNEQFF.

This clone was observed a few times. DNA for the CDR3: TGTGCCAGCAGCCCAGGGCTCAGGGGTGAAAAACTGTTTTTT. This codes for CASSPGLRGEKLFF. The chain couples TRBV7-2 to TRBJ1-4; maybe TRBD1 (6 bases). V was shortened by 5 bases and J by 7 bases, with 14 bases between the two germline ends. From germline, CDR1 is SGHTA and CDR2 FQGNSA. The CDR3 length is 14 residues. The variable domain in full, completed from reference TRBV7-2 and TRBJ1-4, reads GAGVSQSPSNKVTEKGKDVELRCDPISGHTALYWYRQSLGQGLEFLIYFQGNSAPDKSGLPSDRFSAERTGGSVSTLTIQRTQQEDSAVYLCASSPGLRGEKLFFGSGTQLSVL.

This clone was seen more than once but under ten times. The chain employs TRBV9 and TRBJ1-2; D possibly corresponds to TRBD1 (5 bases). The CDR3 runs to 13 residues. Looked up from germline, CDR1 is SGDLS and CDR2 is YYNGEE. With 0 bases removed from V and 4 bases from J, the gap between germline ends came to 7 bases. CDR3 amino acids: CASSVDGGYGYTF. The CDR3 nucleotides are TGTGCCAGCAGCGTAGACGGGGGCTATGGCTACACCTTC.

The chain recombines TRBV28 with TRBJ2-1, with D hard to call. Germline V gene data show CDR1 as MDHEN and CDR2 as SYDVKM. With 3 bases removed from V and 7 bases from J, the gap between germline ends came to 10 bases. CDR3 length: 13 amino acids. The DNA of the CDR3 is TGTGCCAGCAGTTTCGGCCGTTCTAATGAGCAGTTCTTC. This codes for CASSFGRSNEQFF. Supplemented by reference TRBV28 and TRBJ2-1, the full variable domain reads DVKVTQSSRYLVKRTGEKVFLECVQDMDHENMFWYRQDPGLGLRLIYFSYDVKMKEKGDIPEGYSVSREKKERFSLILESASTNQTSMYLCASSFGRSNEQFFGPGTRLTVL.

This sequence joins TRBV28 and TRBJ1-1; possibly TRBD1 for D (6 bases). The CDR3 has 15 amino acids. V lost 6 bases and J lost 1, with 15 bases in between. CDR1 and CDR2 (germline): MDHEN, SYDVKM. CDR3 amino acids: CASSRETGTNTEAFF. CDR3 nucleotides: TGTGCCAGCAGCCGAGAGACAGGTACGAACACTGAAGCTTTCTTT. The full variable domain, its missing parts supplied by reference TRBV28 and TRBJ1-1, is DVKVTQSSRYLVKRTGEKVFLECVQDMDHENMFWYRQDPGLGLRLIYFSYDVKMKEKGDIPEGYSVSREKKERFSLILESASTNQTSMYLCASSRETGTNTEAFFGQGTRLTVV.

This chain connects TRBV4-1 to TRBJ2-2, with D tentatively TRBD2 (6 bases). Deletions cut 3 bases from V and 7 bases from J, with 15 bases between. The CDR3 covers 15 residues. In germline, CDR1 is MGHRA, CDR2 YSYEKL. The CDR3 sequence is CASSHVGGRGGELFF. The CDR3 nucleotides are TGCGCCAGCAGCCATGTCGGAGGGCGCGGCGGGGAGCTGTTTTTT.

This chain's CDR3 is CASSRGSETQYF. The CDR3 DNA reads TGTGCCAGCAGCAGGGGTTCAGAGACCCAGTACTTC. The chain employs TRBV19 and TRBJ2-5; D perhaps matches TRBD1 (6 bases). The CDR3 sequence is 12 residues long. Trimming took 9 bases from V and 4 from J, leaving 12 bases between them. Germline V gives CDR1 LNHDA, CDR2 SQIVND (reference sequence).

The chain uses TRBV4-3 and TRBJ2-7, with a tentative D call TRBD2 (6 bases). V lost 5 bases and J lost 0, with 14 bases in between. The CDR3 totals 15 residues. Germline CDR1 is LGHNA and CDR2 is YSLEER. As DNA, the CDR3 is TGCGCCAGCAGCTTTGGCCCCGGGAGCTCCTACGAGCAGTACTTC. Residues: CASSFGPGSSYEQYF.

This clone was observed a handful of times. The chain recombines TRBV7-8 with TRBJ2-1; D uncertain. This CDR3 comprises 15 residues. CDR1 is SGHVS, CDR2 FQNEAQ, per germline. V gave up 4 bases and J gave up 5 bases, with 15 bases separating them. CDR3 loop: CASSSRWATNNEQFF. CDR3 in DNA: TGTGCCAGCAGCTCCCGGTGGGCCACAAACAATGAGCAGTTCTTC. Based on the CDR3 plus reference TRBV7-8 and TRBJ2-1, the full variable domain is GAGVSQSPRYKVAKRGQDVALRCDPISGHVSLFWYQQALGQGPEFLTYFQNEAQLDKSGLPSDRFFAERPEGSVSTLKIQRTQQEDSAVYLCASSSRWATNNEQFFGPGTRLTVL.

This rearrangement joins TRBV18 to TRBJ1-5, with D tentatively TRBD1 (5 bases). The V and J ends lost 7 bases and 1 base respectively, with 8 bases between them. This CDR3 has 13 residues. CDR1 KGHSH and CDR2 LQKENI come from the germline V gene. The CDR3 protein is CASCRDSNQPQHF. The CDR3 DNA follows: TGTGCCAGCTGCCGGGACAGCAATCAGCCCCAGCATTTT.

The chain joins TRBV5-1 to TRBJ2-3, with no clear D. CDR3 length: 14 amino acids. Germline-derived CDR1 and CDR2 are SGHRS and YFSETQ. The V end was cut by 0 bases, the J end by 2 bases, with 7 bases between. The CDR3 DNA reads TGCGCCAGCAGCTTGGGACTGATCACAGATACGCAGTATTTT. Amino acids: CASSLGLITDTQYF. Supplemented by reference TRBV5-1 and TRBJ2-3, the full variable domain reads KAGVTQTPRYLIKTRGQQVTLSCSPISGHRSVSWYQQTPGQGLQFLFEYFSETQRNKGNFPGRFSGRQFSNSRSEMNVSTLELGDSALYLCASSLGLITDTQYFGPGTRLTVL.

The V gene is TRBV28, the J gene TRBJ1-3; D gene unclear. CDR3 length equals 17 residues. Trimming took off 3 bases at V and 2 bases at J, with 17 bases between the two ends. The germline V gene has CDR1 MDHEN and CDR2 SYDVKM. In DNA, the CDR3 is TGTGCCAGCAGTTTGCTCCCCCTTGTTGGGACTGGAAACACCATATATTTT. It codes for CASSLLPLVGTGNTIYF.

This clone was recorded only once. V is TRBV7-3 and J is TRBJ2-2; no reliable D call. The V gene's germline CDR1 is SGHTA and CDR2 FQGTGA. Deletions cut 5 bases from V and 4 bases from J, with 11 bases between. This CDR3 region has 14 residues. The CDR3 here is CASSLSRSTGELFF. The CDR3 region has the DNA TGTGCCAGCAGCCTCTCTAGGTCCACCGGGGAGCTGTTTTTT. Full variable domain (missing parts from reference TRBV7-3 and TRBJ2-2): GAGVSQTPSNKVTEKGKYVELRCDPISGHTALYWYRQSLGQGPEFLIYFQGTGAADDSGLPNDRFFAVRPEGSVSTLKIQRTERGDSAVYLCASSLSRSTGELFFGEGSRLTVL.

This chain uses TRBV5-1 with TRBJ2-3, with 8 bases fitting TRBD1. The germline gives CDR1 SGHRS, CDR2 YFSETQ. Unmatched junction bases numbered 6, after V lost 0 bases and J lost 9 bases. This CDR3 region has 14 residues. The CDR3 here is CASSLGQGSGTQYF. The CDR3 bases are TGCGCCAGCAGCTTGGGACAGGGGAGCGGAACGCAGTATTTT. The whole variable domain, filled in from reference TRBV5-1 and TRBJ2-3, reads KAGVTQTPRYLIKTRGQQVTLSCSPISGHRSVSWYQQTPGQGLQFLFEYFSETQRNKGNFPGRFSGRQFSNSRSEMNVSTLELGDSALYLCASSLGQGSGTQYFGPGTRLTVL.

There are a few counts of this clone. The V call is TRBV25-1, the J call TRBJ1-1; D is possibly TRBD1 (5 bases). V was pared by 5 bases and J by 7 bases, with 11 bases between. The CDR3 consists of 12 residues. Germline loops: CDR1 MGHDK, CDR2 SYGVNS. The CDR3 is CASSRITGEAFF. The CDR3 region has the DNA TGTGCCAGCAGTAGAATCACAGGTGAAGCTTTCTTT.

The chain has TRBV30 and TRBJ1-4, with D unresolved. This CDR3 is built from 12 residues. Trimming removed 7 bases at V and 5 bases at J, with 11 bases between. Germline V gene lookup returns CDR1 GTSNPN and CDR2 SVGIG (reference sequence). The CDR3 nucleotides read TGTGCCTTCAACCCCCGAAATGAAAAACTGTTTTTT. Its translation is CAFNPRNEKLFF.

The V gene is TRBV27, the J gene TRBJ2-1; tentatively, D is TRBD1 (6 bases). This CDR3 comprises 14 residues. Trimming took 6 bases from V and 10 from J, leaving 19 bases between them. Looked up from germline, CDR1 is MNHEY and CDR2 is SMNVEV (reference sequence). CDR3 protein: CASSPTQGPQEQFF. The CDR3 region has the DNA TGTGCCAGCAGCCCTACACAGGGCCCACAGGAGCAGTTCTTC.

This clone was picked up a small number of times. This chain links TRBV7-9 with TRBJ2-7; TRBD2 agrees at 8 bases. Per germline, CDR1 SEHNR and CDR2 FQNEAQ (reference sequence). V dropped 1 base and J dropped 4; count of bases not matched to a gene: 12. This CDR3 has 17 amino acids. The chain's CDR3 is CASSLGAAGLAVYEQYF. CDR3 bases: TGTGCCAGCAGCTTAGGAGCCGCAGGACTAGCCGTATACGAGCAGTACTTC.

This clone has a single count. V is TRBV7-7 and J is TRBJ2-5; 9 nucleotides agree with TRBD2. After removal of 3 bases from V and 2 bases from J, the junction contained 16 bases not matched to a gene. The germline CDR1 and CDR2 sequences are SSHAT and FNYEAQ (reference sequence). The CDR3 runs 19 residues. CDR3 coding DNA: TGTGCCAGCAGCTTTGGTCTAGCGGGACAGAGGACTAAACAAGAGACCCAGTACTTC. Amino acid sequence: CASSFGLAGQRTKQETQYF. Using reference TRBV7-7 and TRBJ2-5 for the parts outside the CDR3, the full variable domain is GAGVSQSPRYKVTKRGQDVTLRCDPISSHATLYWYQQALGQGPEFLTYFNYEAQPDKSGLPSDRFSAERPEGSISTLTIQRTEQRDSAMYRCASSFGLAGQRTKQETQYFGPGTRLLVL.

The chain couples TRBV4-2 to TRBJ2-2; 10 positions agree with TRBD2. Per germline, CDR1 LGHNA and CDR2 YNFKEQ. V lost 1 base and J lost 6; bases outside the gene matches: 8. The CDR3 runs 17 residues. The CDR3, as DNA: TGTGCCAGCAGCCAAGGCGGCCAGCGGGGGGGCCCCGGGGAGCTGTTTTTT. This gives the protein CASSQGGQRGGPGELFF.